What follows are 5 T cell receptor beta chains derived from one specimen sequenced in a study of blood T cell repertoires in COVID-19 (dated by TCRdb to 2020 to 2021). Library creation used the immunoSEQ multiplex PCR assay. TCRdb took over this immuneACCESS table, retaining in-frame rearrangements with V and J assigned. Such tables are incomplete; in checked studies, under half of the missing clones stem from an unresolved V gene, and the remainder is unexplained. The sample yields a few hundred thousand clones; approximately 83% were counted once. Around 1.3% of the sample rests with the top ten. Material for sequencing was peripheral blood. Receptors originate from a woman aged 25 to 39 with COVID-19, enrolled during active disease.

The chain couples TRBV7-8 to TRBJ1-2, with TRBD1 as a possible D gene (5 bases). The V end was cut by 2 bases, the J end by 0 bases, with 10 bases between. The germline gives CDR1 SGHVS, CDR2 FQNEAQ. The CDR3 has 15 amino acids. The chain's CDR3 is CASSLYPGTNYGYTF. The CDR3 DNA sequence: TGTGCCAGCAGCTTATATCCAGGGACTAACTATGGCTACACCTTC.

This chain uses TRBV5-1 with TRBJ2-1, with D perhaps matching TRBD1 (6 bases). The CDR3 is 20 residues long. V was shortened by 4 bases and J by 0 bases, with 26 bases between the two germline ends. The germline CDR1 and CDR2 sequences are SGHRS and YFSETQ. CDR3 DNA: TGCGCCAGCAGCCCCGGACAGATTCAAGGCGGGTCCCTCTCCTACAATGAGCAGTTCTTC. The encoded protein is CASSPGQIQGGSLSYNEQFF. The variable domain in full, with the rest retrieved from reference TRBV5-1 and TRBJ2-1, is KAGVTQTPRYLIKTRGQQVTLSCSPISGHRSVSWYQQTPGQGLQFLFEYFSETQRNKGNFPGRFSGRQFSNSRSEMNVSTLELGDSALYLCASSPGQIQGGSLSYNEQFFGPGTRLTVL.

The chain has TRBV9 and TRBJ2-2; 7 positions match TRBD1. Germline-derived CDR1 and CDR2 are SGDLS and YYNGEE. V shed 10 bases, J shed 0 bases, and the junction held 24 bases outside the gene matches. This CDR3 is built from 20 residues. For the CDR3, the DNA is TGTGCCCCGCTTGGGACAGAGTCAAATACAAAGCTCGCGAACACCGGGGAGCTGTTTTTT. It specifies CAPLGTESNTKLANTGELFF.

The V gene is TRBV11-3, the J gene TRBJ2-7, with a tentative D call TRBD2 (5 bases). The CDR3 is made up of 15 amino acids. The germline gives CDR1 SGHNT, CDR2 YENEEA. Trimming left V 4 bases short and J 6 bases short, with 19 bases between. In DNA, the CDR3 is TGTGCCAGCAGCTCCCGGCAAGAGGGAATTCGCGAGCAGTACTTC. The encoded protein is CASSSRQEGIREQYF.

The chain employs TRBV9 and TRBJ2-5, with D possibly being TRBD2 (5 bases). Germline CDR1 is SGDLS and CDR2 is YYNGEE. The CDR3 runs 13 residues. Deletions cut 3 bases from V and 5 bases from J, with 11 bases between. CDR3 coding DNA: TGTGCCAGCAGCGGGCTCCGAGGGGAGACCCAGTACTTC. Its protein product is CASSGLRGETQYF.